The rows below give T cell receptor beta chains drawn from one sample of a study of T-cell reconstitution after alpha-beta-depleted transplantation in children. TCRdb independently ran MiXCR on the PCR reads; one entry per CDR3 protein. The sample contains 540,000 or so distinct CDR3 sequences, 20% to 25% of which appear only once. This specimen consisted of PBMCs, mostly from graft donor cells, obtained 360 days after TCRalphabeta/CD19-depleted stem cell transplant. The receptors were sampled from a boy in the first two years of life who had a stem cell transplant for acute myeloid leukemia, so the T cells may come from the graft donor. The CDR3 runs from the conserved cysteine through the conserved F or W. Fields, in order: J gene, V gene, D gene, clone size, CDR3 protein, CDR3 DNA. D genes are given only for firm matches. Size tells how often a clone was seen (once, few, many) or the class of an expanded clone, and some rows leave it out.

>TRBJ1-1|TRBV20-1|NA|many
CSVETDTKAFF
TGCAGTGTGGAAACGGACACTAAAGCTTTCTTT
>TRBJ2-3|TRBV9|NA|many
CASSEGAGQTFADTQYF
TGTGCCAGCTCAGAGGGGGCGGGACAGACATTCGCAGATACGCAGTATTTT
>TRBJ2-5|TRBV7-8|NA|many
CASSFGLAETQYF
TGTGCCAGCAGCTTCGGGTTGGCAGAGACCCAGTACTTC
>TRBJ1-5|TRBV25-1|NA|NA
CASSGDPDIGGWGDQPQHF
TGTGCCAGCAGTGGGGACCCAGACATCGGAGGGTGGGGGGATCAGCCCCAGCATTTT
>TRBJ2-7|TRBV12-3/TRBV12-4|NA|many
CASSPRTDPSYEQYF
TGTGCCAGCAGTCCCAGGACAGATCCTTCATACGAGCAGTACTTC
>TRBJ2-1|TRBV5-6|TRBD1|NA
CASSPDRGKVAEQFF
TGTGCCAGCAGCCCCGACAGGGGAAAGGTGGCTGAGCAGTTCTTC
>TRBJ1-2|TRBV7-2|NA|few
CASSLFGPPGGYTF
TGTGCCAGCAGCCTTTTCGGGCCCCCAGGGGGCTACACCTTC
>TRBJ2-2|TRBV4-3|NA|few
CASSHQQGRRELFF
TGCGCCAGCAGCCACCAACAGGGTCGCAGGGAGCTGTTTTTT
>TRBJ2-6|TRBV20-1|NA|NA
CSARGTQGTPSGANVLTF
TGCAGTGCTAGAGGCACTCAGGGGACTCCCTCTGGGGCCAACGTCCTGACTTTC
>TRBJ1-5|TRBV5-1|NA|many
CASSLEVTAYSNQPQHF
TGCGCCAGCAGCTTGGAGGTGACAGCCTATAGCAATCAGCCCCAGCATTTT
>TRBJ2-2|TRBV20-1|TRBD1|NA
CSASKGQGYTGELFF
TGCAGTGCTTCCAAGGGACAGGGCTACACCGGGGAGCTGTTTTTT
>TRBJ2-3|TRBV21-1|NA|NA
CASSNLSGHTDTQYF
TGTGCCAGCAGCAATTTGTCAGGCCACACAGATACGCAGTATTTT
>TRBJ2-2|TRBV29-1|NA|many
CSVSVGGNYTGELFF
TGCAGCGTTAGCGTTGGGGGAAATTACACCGGGGAGCTGTTTTTT